This T cell receptor (beta chain) came from a study of beta chain features in type 1 diabetes (dated 2018 in TCRdb). With respect to the entire study: Mean age, gender distribution, total cell number and subset yield were not different between patients and healthy donors. Across all samples, some 99 million sorted cells were examined, and cell number per subset correlated strongly with RNA yield. The study compared the TCRB repertoires of sorted circulating CD4+ T cell subsets in recently diagnosed type 1 diabetes patients with those in matched healthy donors. Whereas all 30 or so donors provided naive and central memory subsets, regulatory and stem cell-like memory subsets were isolated from just 8 patients and about 8 healthy donors.

Results the study describes overall, beyond this receptor: HLA sub-analyses involved small numbers of individuals, so any influence of HLA type on TCRB rearrangement remained unresolved. PCR might favor shorter templates, but patient and control samples were amplified and corrected together, so any skew would affect both groups equally. Because cDNA was sequenced instead of genomic DNA, activated cells with high expression could be over-represented, although the groups did not differ in activation or CD3 levels. The naive, central memory and regulatory TCRB repertoires appeared to resemble one another more closely among patients than among healthy donors. At VDJ recombination sites, patients with type 1 diabetes made fewer insertions and deleted more nucleotides, a pattern implying thymic rearrangement abnormalities. Type 1 diabetes patients showed a moderate but significant shortening of TCRB CDR3 length in all four CD4+ subsets.

Each donor gave one peripheral blood draw, averaging roughly 120 mL, which was collected into heparinised tubes. Naive, central memory, regulatory and stem cell-like memory CD4+ T cells were sorted on a BD FACSAria II using a panel including CD45RO, CCR7, CD25, CD127, CD95 and CD27. Every sorted population had a purity above 95%. PBMCs were separated immediately by Lymphoprep density gradient centrifugation and were stained directly, without being cultured. So that batch effects would be minimized, each experiment stained and sorted samples in pairs, pairing one healthy donor with one patient. All of the isolated RNA was reverse transcribed with the High Capacity cDNA Reverse Transcription Kit, so expressed TCRB transcripts were sequenced. Deep immunoSEQ sequencing was performed on naive, central memory and regulatory T cell samples, with an average of roughly 4 million total reads per sample. After sorted cells were lysed in RLT buffer, RNA was extracted with DNase-treated RNeasy Micro or Mini kits, with the choice depending on cell number. Each cell subset was processed separately to prevent cross-contamination, with patient and healthy donor samples processed together. The immunoSEQ multiplex PCR was used to amplify TCRB sequences from cDNA, generating 87-bp fragments that spanned the CDR3 region. Sequencing of the amplicons was performed on the Illumina HiSeq platform. The paper's data handling went like this. Synthetic template baselines were used to correct PCR bias computationally, reads within Hamming distance 2 were collapsed together, and singletons that could not be merged were discarded. Reads were aligned to IMGT to assign V, D and J genes, CDR3 length, and insertions or deletions at six rearrangement sites. Within each subset, clonotype counts were normalized to sorted cell number, and only after that were true diversity and Gini coefficients computed with the tcR R package. Repertoire sharing was quantified using the overlap coefficient calculated on TCRB nucleotide sequences. Out-of-frame TCRB sequences from naive cells were analyzed to stand in for the pre-selection repertoire. TCRdb mirrors the immuneACCESS table, restricted to in-frame sequences. Some clones are absent from its copies; in checked studies, under half trace to an unresolved V gene, and the reason for the others is unknown. V and J calls and clone size are given by that table; D and trimming were obtained from the DNA. Counted in this sample were roughly 250,000 clones; around 68% of them appeared once. 0.053% of the sample is taken by the ten largest.

About this clone itself: This clone's antigen is unknown. One base away there is no much larger clone; base qualities are not given.

Trimming costs V 3 bases and J 2 bases, and their ends lie 14 bases apart. According to the germline V gene, CDR1 reads LGHNA and CDR2 reads YSLEER. The CDR3 starts with the cysteine, ends with the phenylalanine, and has 15 residues. Of all the DNA, just the CDR3 is kept, 45 bases in frame from base 1. This TCR derives from a man between 25 and 39 years old in good health. This sequence uses TRBV4-3 and TRBJ2-7, with a tentative D gene TRBD2 over 6 matching bases. Sequences were obtained from naive CD4+ T cells from blood. Read against the paper, the sample's cell subset or site label means: true naive CD4+ T cells. The sequenced DNA: TGCGCCAGCAGCCAGGGGACTGCGGACCCCTACGAGCAGTACTTC. Its coded protein is CASSQGTADPYEQYF.